The 13 T cell receptor beta chains given below trace back to one sample, sequenced in a study of shared clonotypes between healthy human individuals. Clones were sequenced by immunoSEQ multiplex PCR, and TCRdb holds only the in-frame ones, with some missing. The table records about 2.3 million clones, around 92% of them present only once. The sample consisted of naive CD4+ T cells from PBMCs. The subset here: CD45RA+ positively selected. The receptor source for this set is a man aged 18 to 30 in good health. Some clones in this sample may be carry-over from other donors' samples.

The V call is TRBV6-6, the J call TRBJ1-2, with TRBD1 as a possible D gene (5 bases). Germline V gene data show CDR1 as MNHNY and CDR2 as SVGAGI (reference sequence). Trimming removed 2 bases from V and 4 bases from J, with 14 bases in between. CDR3 length: 15 residues. CDR3 sequence reads: CASSYGRDRFYGYTF. The CDR3 DNA follows: TGTGCCAGCAGTTACGGCAGGGATCGATTCTATGGCTACACCTTC.

The V and J genes are TRBV18 and TRBJ2-2; the match to TRBD2 covers 8 bases. CDR1 and CDR2 from the germline V gene are KGHSH and LQKENI. The V segment lost 6 bases and the J segment 9 bases; nucleotides outside the gene matches: 12. The CDR3 is 15 residues long. The CDR3 DNA follows: TGTGCCAGCTCCCGGTCGGCGGGAGGCAGCCGGGAGCTGTTTTTT. Residues: CASSRSAGGSRELFF.

The chain links TRBV4-1 to TRBJ1-2, with D unclear. Trimming cost V 1 base and J 2 bases, with 20 bases left between them. This CDR3 contains 18 residues. Germline V gene lookup returns CDR1 MGHRA and CDR2 YSYEKL. CDR3 nucleotides: TGCGCCAGCAGCCAAGGGGTAACAGAAAGAAAATTAAACTATGGCTACACCTTC. Encoded protein: CASSQGVTERKLNYGYTF.

CDR3 in DNA: TGTGCCAGCAGCTCCCCCAGGGACAGTCAGTACTTC. This gives the protein CASSSPRDSQYF. The chain links TRBV5-4 to TRBJ2-4; 7 bases align to TRBD1. Germline V gene lookup returns CDR1 SGHNT and CDR2 YYREEE (reference sequence). The CDR3 has 12 residues. V gave up 3 bases and J gave up 12 bases; unmatched junction bases: 6.

This clone occurred once. V is TRBV29-1 and J is TRBJ2-1; 12 bases are a match to TRBD2. From germline, CDR1 is SQVTM and CDR2 ANQGSEA. Trimming cost V 3 bases and J 6 bases; bases outside gene matches: 6. CDR3 size: 15 residues. The CDR3 DNA follows: TGCAGCGTTGATCTTCTAGCGGGAGGGCCCAATGAGCAGTTCTTC. Residues: CSVDLLAGGPNEQFF.

As DNA, the CDR3 is TGTGCCAGTAGTAGGACTAGCGGGAGTGCGTACGAGCAGTACTTC. Translation: CASSRTSGSAYEQYF. The chain couples TRBV19 to TRBJ2-7; 13 positions match TRBD2. The CDR3 is made up of 15 amino acids. CDR1 and CDR2 (germline): LNHDA, SQIVND (reference sequence). Trimming cost V 4 bases and J 4 bases; bases outside gene matches: 4.

V gene TRBV28 combines with J gene TRBJ2-5, with D perhaps matching TRBD2 (6 bases). The CDR3 contains 13 residues. V shed 5 bases and J shed 9 bases, with 16 bases lying between them. The germline V gene encodes CDR1 MDHEN and CDR2 SYDVKM. The CDR3: CASSGLAPGAQYF. The CDR3 DNA reads as TGTGCCAGCAGTGGGTTAGCACCGGGGGCCCAGTACTTC.

The gene calls are TRBV29-1 and TRBJ2-7; possibly TRBD1 or TRBD2 for D (5 bases each). The ends were cut back, 4 bases at V and 7 bases at J, with 17 bases in the middle. This CDR3 is built from 13 residues. Germline V gene sequence: CDR1 SQVTM, CDR2 ANQGSEA. CDR3 coding DNA: TGCAGCGTTGGGCCCTCGCAGGGAGTGGAGCAGTACTTC. Translation: CSVGPSQGVEQYF.

The chain links TRBV19 to TRBJ1-1; no reliable D call. CDR3 length: 18 amino acids. Germline values: CDR1 LNHDA, CDR2 SQIVND (reference sequence). Trimming removed 0 bases at V and 3 bases at J, with 20 bases between. CDR3 bases: TGTGCCAGTAGTATAGATCTATTCGGCCGATTGGACGACACTGAAGCTTTCTTT. Translation gives CASSIDLFGRLDDTEAFF. The complete variable domain, with remaining parts taken from reference TRBV19 and TRBJ1-1, reads DGGITQSPKYLFRKEGQNVTLSCEQNLNHDAMYWYRQDPGQGLRLIYYSQIVNDFQKGDIAEGYSVSREKKESFPLTVTSAQKNPTAFYLCASSIDLFGRLDDTEAFFGQGTRLTVV.

The chain has TRBV4-1 and TRBJ2-5, with a weak D call TRBD1 (6 bases). Trimming removed 4 bases at V and 5 bases at J, with 17 bases between. Germline V lookup: CDR1 MGHRA, CDR2 YSYEKL. This CDR3 region has 15 residues. This chain's CDR3 is CASSPRGSRGETQYF. The CDR3 DNA follows: TGCGCCAGCAGCCCAAGGGGTTCGAGGGGGGAGACCCAGTACTTC.

The V call is TRBV25-1, the J call TRBJ2-1, with TRBD2 identical over 8 bases. Trimming at V came to 1 base and at J to 8 bases, leaving 10 bases not matched to a gene. CDR3 length: 16 residues. CDR1 is MGHDK and CDR2 is SYGVNS in the germline V gene. CDR3 loop: CASSESGREDIDEQFF. The CDR3 DNA reads TGTGCCAGCAGTGAATCGGGGCGGGAGGACATCGATGAGCAGTTCTTC.

This clone was found once. The J gene is TRBJ1-3, the V gene TRBV28; D call uncertain. Trimming took 3 bases from V and 4 from J, leaving 7 bases between them. Germline V gene sequence: CDR1 MDHEN, CDR2 SYDVKM. This CDR3 is 13 amino acids long. This CDR3 is CASSFFIGNTIYF. CDR3 sequence (DNA): TGTGCCAGCAGTTTCTTTATAGGAAACACCATATATTTT.

CDR3: CASSLTGTLEAFF. CDR3 DNA sequence: TGTGCCAGCAGCTTAACCGGGACACTCGAAGCTTTCTTT. The chain has TRBV7-3 and TRBJ1-1, with a tentative D call TRBD1 (6 bases). Trimming removed 0 bases from V and 8 bases from J, with 10 bases in between. Germline CDR1 reads SGHTA; CDR2 reads FQGTGA. This CDR3 spans 13 amino acids.